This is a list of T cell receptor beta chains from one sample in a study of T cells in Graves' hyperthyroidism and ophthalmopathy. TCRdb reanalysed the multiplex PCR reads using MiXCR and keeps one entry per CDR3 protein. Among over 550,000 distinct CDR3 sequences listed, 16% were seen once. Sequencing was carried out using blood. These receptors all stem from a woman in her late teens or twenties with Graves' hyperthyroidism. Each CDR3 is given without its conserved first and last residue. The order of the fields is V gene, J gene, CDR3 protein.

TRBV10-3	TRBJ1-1	AISGTGAAGGEAF
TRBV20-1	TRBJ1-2	SARYRHYGYT
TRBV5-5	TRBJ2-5	ASSLVGSGETQY
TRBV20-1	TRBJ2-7	SALRGVDYEQY
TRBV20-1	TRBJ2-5	SAREIQLHLQETQY
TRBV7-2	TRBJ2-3	ASSFRARGSTDTQY
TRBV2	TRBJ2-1	ASSEVAPYGEQF
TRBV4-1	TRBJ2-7	ASSQGPSGRPLPPEQY
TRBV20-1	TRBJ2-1	SAPYGTSGRYNEQF
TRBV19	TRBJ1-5	ASSIGRNQPQH
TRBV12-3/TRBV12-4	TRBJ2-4	ASSHSGGIAKNIQY
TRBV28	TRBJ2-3	ASRNSGTGTSDTQY
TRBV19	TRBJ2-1	ASSTSSGQGFYNEQF
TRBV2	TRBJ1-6	ASSVEPGQGRLDSPLH
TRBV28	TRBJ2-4	ASGALASGNIQY
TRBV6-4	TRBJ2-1	ASSDIQSYNEQF
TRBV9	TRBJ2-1	ASSVSAPRGRNYNEQF
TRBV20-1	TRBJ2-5	SARGDPKETQY
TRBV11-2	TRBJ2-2	ASSLGRIANTGELF
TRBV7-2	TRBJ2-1	ASHTAGVVREQF
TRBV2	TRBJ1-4	ASRPASTNEKLF
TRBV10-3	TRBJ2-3	AITPGQGADTQY
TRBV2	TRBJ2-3	ASIDGGSFTDTQY
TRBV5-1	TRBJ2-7	ASRLSGSSYEQY
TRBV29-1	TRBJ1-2	SVLRPGTGPLSNYGYT
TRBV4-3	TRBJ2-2	ASSYRLLAGGQIGELF
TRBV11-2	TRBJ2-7	ASSSPTTYEQY
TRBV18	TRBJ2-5	ASSTLRREETQY
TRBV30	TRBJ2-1	AWSLQGDEQF
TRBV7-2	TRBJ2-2	ASSFQRTTGELF
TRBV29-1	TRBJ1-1	SAYKFGTEAF
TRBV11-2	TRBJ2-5	ASSTLAARETQY
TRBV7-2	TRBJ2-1	ASSLAASGPYNEQF
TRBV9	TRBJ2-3	ASSVGPGGDTQY
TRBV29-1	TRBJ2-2	SVVRQGGTGELF
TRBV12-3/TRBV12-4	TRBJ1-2	ASKPGANWGGYT
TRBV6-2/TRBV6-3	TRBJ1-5	ASALWTDNQPQH
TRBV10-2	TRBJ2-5	ASSEPRLGQWGETQY
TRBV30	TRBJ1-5	AWSTGTNQPQH
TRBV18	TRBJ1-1	ASSGVDTEAF
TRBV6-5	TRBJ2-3	ASSFRGGLGTDTQY
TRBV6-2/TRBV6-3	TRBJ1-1	ASRNRQGLNTEAF
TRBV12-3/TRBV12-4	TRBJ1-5	ASSRMLGGNQPQH
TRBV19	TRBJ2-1	ASSIAAGVFEQF
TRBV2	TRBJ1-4	ASSESAGNEKLF
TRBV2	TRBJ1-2	AEKGFTYGYT
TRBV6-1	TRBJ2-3	ASSELPSTDTQY